This TCR beta chain derives from a study of blood T cell repertoires in COVID-19. Germline V gene data show CDR1 as SGDLS and CDR2 as YYNGEE. The trim removed 4 bases at V and 4 bases at J, leaving 6 bases unmatched. The CDR3 is made up of 15 amino acids. The data were produced by immunoSEQ multiplex PCR, yet TCRdb's version contains in-frame clones alone and is incomplete. The sample holds approximately 160,000 clones, approximately 80% seen once. Sequencing was done on a sample of PBMCs or T cells enriched from blood (not recorded which). V gene TRBV9 combines with J gene TRBJ2-1; 9 bases agree with TRBD2. The sequence was obtained from a woman aged 45-60 years who had recovered from COVID-19. This chain's CDR3 is CASSPRLAEYNEQFF. CDR3 nucleotide sequence: TGTGCCAGCAGCCCGCGACTAGCGGAATACAATGAGCAGTTCTTC. The complete variable domain, with remaining parts taken from reference TRBV9 and TRBJ2-1, reads DSGVTQTPKHLITATGQRVTLRCSPRSGDLSVYWYQQSLDQGLQFLIQYYNGEERAKGNILERFSAQQFPDLHSELNLSSLELGDSALYFCASSPRLAEYNEQFFGPGTRLTVL.